The sequence of this T cell receptor beta chain was determined in a study of blood T cell repertoires in COVID-19. Study summary: Specimens from acute and convalescent COVID-19 originated in the United States, Italy and Spain. T cells, B-cell-depleted T cells, or PBMCs provided the cDNA or gDNA that served as material.

Original methodology: Nucleated cell counts were estimated from reference gene primer amplification. Generated by immunoSEQ multiplex PCR, the TCRdb table keeps only in-frame clones and is missing some. D and trimming come from the DNA, and the V and J calls and clone size come from that table. The sample contains tens of thousands of clones, 85% of which appear only once. In this sample, this clone turned up once. Trimming cost V 4 bases and J 5 bases, with 18 bases left between them. CDR3 length equals 15 residues. The germline V gene has CDR1 SGHRS and CDR2 YFSETQ. The specimen sequenced was peripheral blood. V is TRBV5-1 and J is TRBJ2-5; D perhaps matches TRBD2 (7 bases). The clonotype originates from a man in his fifties or sixties with acute or convalescent COVID-19. In DNA form, the CDR3 reads TGCGCCAGCAGCGATTGGGCGGGGGCGGACGAGACCCAGTACTTC. Translating gives CASSDWAGADETQYF.